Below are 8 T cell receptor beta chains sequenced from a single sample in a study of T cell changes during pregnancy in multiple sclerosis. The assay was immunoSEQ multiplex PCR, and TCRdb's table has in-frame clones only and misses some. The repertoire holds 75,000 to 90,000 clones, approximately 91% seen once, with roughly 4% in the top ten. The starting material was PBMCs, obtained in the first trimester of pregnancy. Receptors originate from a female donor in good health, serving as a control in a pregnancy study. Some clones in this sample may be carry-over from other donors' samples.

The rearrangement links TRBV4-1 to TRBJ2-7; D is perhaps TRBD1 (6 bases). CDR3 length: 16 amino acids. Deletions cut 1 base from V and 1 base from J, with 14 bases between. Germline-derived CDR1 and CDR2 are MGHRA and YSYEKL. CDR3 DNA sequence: TGCGCCAGCAGCCAAGTTCTTGGACAGAAATCCTACGAGCAGTACTTC. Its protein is CASSQVLGQKSYEQYF.

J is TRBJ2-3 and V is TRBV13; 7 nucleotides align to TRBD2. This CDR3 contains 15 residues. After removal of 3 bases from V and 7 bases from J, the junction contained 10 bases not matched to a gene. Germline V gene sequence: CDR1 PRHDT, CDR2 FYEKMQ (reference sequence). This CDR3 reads CASSFFPGGTNTQYF. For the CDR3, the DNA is TGTGCCAGCAGCTTCTTCCCGGGAGGTACGAATACGCAGTATTTT.

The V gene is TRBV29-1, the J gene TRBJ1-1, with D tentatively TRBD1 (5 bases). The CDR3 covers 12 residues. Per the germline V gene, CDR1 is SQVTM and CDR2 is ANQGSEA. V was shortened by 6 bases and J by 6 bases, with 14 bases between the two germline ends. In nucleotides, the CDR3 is TGCAGCGTGGGATACGGGGGAGCTGAAGCTTTCTTT. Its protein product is CSVGYGGAEAFF.

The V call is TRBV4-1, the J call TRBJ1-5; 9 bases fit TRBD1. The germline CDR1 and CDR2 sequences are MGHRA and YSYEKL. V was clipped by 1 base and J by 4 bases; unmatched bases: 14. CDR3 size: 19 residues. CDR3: CASSQVKPRTGGRNQPQHF. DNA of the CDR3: TGCGCCAGCAGCCAAGTAAAACCCCGAACAGGGGGCCGAAATCAGCCCCAGCATTTT.

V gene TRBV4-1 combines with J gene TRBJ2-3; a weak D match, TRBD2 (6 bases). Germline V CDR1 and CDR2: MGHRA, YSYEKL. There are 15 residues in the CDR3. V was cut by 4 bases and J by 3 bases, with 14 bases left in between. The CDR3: CASSPLEEGTDTQYF. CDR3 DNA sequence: TGCGCCAGCAGCCCCTTGGAGGAGGGAACAGATACGCAGTATTTT.

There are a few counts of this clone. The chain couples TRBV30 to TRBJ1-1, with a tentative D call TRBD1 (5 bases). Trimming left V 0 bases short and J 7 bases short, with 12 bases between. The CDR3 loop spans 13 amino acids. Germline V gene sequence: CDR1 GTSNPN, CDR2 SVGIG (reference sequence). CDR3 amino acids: CAWSVHGQGEAFF. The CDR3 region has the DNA TGTGCCTGGAGTGTACACGGGCAGGGTGAAGCTTTCTTT.

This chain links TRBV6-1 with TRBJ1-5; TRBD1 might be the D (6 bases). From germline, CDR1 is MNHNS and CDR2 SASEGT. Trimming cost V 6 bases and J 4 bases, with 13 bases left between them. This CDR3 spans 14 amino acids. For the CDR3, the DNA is TGTGCCAGCAGCCTTACAGGGCGAAATCAGCCCCAGCATTTT. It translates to CASSLTGRNQPQHF.

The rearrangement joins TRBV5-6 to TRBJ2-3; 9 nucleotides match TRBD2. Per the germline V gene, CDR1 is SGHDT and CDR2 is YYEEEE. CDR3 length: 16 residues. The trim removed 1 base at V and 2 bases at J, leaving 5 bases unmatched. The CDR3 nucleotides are TGTGCCAGCAGCTTGTCAACTAGCGGGTTCACAGATACGCAGTATTTT. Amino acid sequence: CASSLSTSGFTDTQYF.